Detailed here is one TCR beta chain. What it binds is unknown. The sample is drawn from a study of T cell repertoires in cytomegalovirus infection. TCRdb ran MiXCR on the reads and lists one entry per CDR3 protein. The sample lists 250,000 to 400,000 distinct CDR3 sequences; 20% to 30% were seen once. V lost 1 base, J lost 6 bases, and 15 bases lay in between. The germline gives CDR1 SGHVS, CDR2 FQNEAQ. This CDR3 spans 15 amino acids. The chain employs TRBV7-8 and TRBJ1-2, with D hard to call. The sequence was obtained from a human donor in good health (CMV status not recorded). Some clones in this sample may be carry-over from other donors' samples. The sample in question was cultured PBMCs, obtained from culture after CMV antigen stimulation. The CDR3 is CASSLEVLLAHGYTF. The CDR3 coding sequence is TGTGCCAGCAGCTTAGAAGTGCTTTTGGCGCATGGCTACACCTTC.